This TCR beta chain was captured in a study of blood T cell repertoires in COVID-19 (dated by TCRdb to 2020 to 2021). Looking at the study overall: The collaborator samples originated in the United States, Italy and Spain and spanned the acute and convalescent phases of COVID-19. The material from the prospective study consisted of cDNA or gDNA derived from T cells, B-cell-depleted T cells, or PBMCs. Deeply sampled blood TCRbeta repertoires from subjects exposed to, actively infected with, or recovered from COVID-19 were included in the dataset. A freely available public database, intended as a resource for researchers studying the immune response to SARS-CoV-2, is where the repertoires were released. The samples were drawn from two sources: the first 160 participants of the ongoing ImmuneRACE study, and 1,000 to 1,500 subjects contributed by 6 global collaborators. Nearly every sample came with metadata listing a de-identified subject ID, COVID-19 status, age in years and sex. Where available, HLA class I and class II types were taken from metadata supplied by the sample provider and were not determined by assay-based typing.

Participants in the prospective study were aged about 18 to 95 years, lived in 20 to 25 United States geographic areas, and enrolled through a virtual design. Cohort assignment in the prospective study relied on participant-reported clinical history from a screening survey and a study questionnaire. In the prospective study, whole blood, serum and a nasopharyngeal or oropharyngeal swab were collected from each participant by mobile phlebotomists. Prospective study participants could optionally give additional blood draws and questionnaires over an approximately two-month period. Before DNA extraction, blood samples from the prospective study were shipped at room temperature or frozen. The immunoSEQ Assay, a bias-controlled multiplex PCR, was used to amplify TCRbeta CDR3 regions from genomic DNA. Concerning the study's data processing: Nucleated cell counts per sample were estimated from amplification of reference gene primers within the assay. To quantify the absolute abundance of each unique TCRbeta CDR3 rearrangement, sequence reads were collapsed and filtered. For each sample, productive Simpson clonality was calculated as the square root of Simpson's diversity index over productive rearrangements. This immuneACCESS table, as held by TCRdb, lists in-frame sequences with V and J called but not all clones. Of the missing ones, under half trace to an unresolved V gene in checked studies; the others have no known cause. V, J and clone size are taken as reported in that table, and D and trimming were inferred from the DNA itself. The sample has around 140,000 clones on record, around 80% of them singletons. The top ten clones comprise more than 2% of the sample.

The study at large found these results: Clinical and demographic metadata were provided uncurated, with the amount varying by source and participant.

As concerns this clone: It lacks a known antigen. Per-base qualities were not stored, and no clone one base away is much larger.

The CDR3 numbers 14 residues from cysteine through phenylalanine. The sequence is cut down to CDR3 DNA, 42 bases in frame from base 1. Clipping removes 5 bases from V and 6 bases from J, with 6 as the unmatched junction base count. The germline V gene (reference sequence) supplies CDR1 SEHNR and CDR2 FQNEAQ. The chain is assembled from TRBV7-9 and TRBJ1-5, with 8 bases matching TRBD1. This TCR came from a man in his forties with acute COVID-19. Sequenced: PBMCs or T cells enriched from blood (not recorded which). At the DNA level, the sequence is TGTGCCAGCAGCCCCCAGGGGGCAAGTCAGCCCCAGCATTTT. Its translation is CASSPQGASQPQHF.